These 10 T cell receptor beta chains came from one sample sequenced in a study of cytomegalovirus exposure and HLA in healthy donors. PCR employed 60 Vbeta and 13 Jbeta primers. Assay: immunoSEQ multiplex PCR; the TCRdb copy retains only in-frame clones and omits some. This table holds 150,000 to 160,000 clones, approximately 82% found once. The sample was PBMCs. Receptors were obtained from a woman between 50 and 59 years old in good health and CMV-seropositive.

This sequence joins TRBV27 and TRBJ1-1, with 8 bases identical to TRBD1. Looked up from germline, CDR1 is MNHEY and CDR2 is SMNVEV (reference sequence). Trimming cost V 6 bases and J 7 bases; bases outside gene matches: 16. The CDR3 totals 16 residues. The chain's CDR3 is CASSRTRKTGADEAFF. CDR3 coding DNA: TGTGCCAGCAGCCGTACCCGAAAGACAGGGGCGGATGAAGCTTTCTTT.

The chain links TRBV2 to TRBJ2-1, with TRBD2 as a possible D gene (5 bases). The germline V and J ends were trimmed by 6 bases and 9 bases, with 15 bases remaining between them. This CDR3 is built from 13 residues. Germline CDR1 is SNHLY and CDR2 is FYNNEI. In DNA, the CDR3 is TGTGCCAGCAGACGGGGTCTGGTTGGTGAGCAGTTCTTC. Translated, it gives CASRRGLVGEQFF.

This chain joins TRBV6-1 and TRBJ2-7, with D uncertain. Per germline, CDR1 MNHNS and CDR2 SASEGT. This CDR3 is built from 13 residues. Between the trimmed V and J ends, which lost 6 bases and 4 bases, there was a span of 13 bases. CDR3 protein: CASSPGGYYEQYF. In nucleotides, the CDR3 is TGTGCCAGCAGCCCCGGCGGTTATTACGAGCAGTACTTC.

The sample holds a few counts of this clone. The V call is TRBV7-8, the J call TRBJ1-4; D remains ambiguous. The CDR3 extends over 17 amino acids. Trimming pared 3 bases from V and 3 bases from J, leaving 17 bases between. CDR1 is SGHVS and CDR2 is FQNEAQ in the germline V gene. CDR3 loop: CASSFRGGLEANEKLFF. CDR3 nucleotide sequence: TGTGCCAGCAGCTTCCGGGGAGGGCTGGAAGCTAATGAAAAACTGTTTTTT.

V gene TRBV6-5 combines with J gene TRBJ1-2; weak D call: TRBD1 (5 bases). The germline gives CDR1 MNHEY, CDR2 SVGAGI. Trimming removed 6 bases from V and 8 bases from J, with 19 bases in between. The CDR3 totals 14 residues. CDR3 amino acids: CASRSQGYLVGYTF. CDR3 nucleotides: TGTGCCAGCAGATCTCAGGGCTACTTAGTAGGCTACACCTTC.

This clone showed up just a few times. CDR3 sequence reads: CASSEFLAGVNTQYF. As DNA, the CDR3 is TGTGCCAGCAGTGAGTTTCTAGCGGGGGTAAATACGCAGTATTTT. The gene calls are TRBV2 and TRBJ2-3, with 10 bases fitting TRBD2. Germline-derived CDR1 and CDR2 are SNHLY and FYNNEI. V lost 3 bases and J lost 7; bases outside the gene matches: 7. The length of the CDR3 is 15 residues.

With regard to this clone: The junction and the germline gene differ at one end; a read error may be behind it. This sample also contains other DNA sequences that code for the same CDR3. This chain links TRBV27 with TRBJ1-4; TRBD1 agrees at 7 bases. Germline CDR1 is MNHEY and CDR2 is SMNVEV (reference sequence). The CDR3 is made up of 14 amino acids. CDR3 coding DNA: TGCGCCAGCTCCCTCCGGGACAGTAATGAAAAACTGTTTTTT. It specifies CASSLRDSNEKLFF.

This clone was observed once. J is TRBJ1-4 and V is TRBV9, with TRBD1 matching over 7 bases. Trimming took 4 bases from V and 6 from J; bases not matched to a gene: 9. This CDR3 contains 15 residues. Germline V gene sequence: CDR1 SGDLS, CDR2 YYNGEE. The CDR3 region has the DNA TGTGCCAGCAGCACCCGAGGAGGGGGCGATGAAAAACTGTTTTTT. Translating it yields CASSTRGGGDEKLFF.

This chain connects TRBV10-1 to TRBJ1-2; 8 bases map to TRBD1. The trim removed 0 bases at V and 8 bases at J, leaving 2 bases unmatched. This CDR3 has 13 residues. The V gene's germline CDR1 is WNHNN and CDR2 SYGVQD (reference sequence). The CDR3 coding sequence is TGCGCCAGCAGTGAGTCGACAGGGGCCGGCTACACCTTC. It is translated as CASSESTGAGYTF.

This clone was observed a few times. Other DNA variants within this sample encode the same CDR3. The chain employs TRBV29-1 and TRBJ2-7, with TRBD2 matching over 7 bases. CDR1 is SQVTM, CDR2 ANQGSEA, per germline. The CDR3 is 12 amino acids. With 1 base clipped from V and 4 bases from J, the junction kept 1 base outside the gene matches. The CDR3 nucleotides read TGCAGCGTTGAAGTGCGGGGGTACGAGCAGTACTTC. As protein: CSVEVRGYEQYF.